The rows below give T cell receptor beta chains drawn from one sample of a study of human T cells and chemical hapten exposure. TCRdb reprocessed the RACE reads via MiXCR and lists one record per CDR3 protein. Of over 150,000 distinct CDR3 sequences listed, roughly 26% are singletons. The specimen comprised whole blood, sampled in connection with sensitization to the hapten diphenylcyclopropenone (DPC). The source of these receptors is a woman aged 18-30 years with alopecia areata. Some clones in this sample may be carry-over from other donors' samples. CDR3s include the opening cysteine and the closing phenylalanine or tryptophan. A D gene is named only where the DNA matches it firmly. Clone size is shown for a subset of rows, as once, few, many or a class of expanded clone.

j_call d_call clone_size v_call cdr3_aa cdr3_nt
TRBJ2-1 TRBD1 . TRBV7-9 CARSRGNNEQFF TGTGCCAGGAGCAGGGGGAACAATGAGCAGTTCTTC
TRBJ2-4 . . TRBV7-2 CASSLRQGRGAKNIQYF TGTGCCAGCAGCTTGAGACAGGGGAGGGGAGCCAAAAACATTCAGTACTTC
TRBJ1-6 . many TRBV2 CASSQDIGSSYNSPLHF TGTGCCAGCAGTCAGGACATCGGGAGCTCCTATAATTCACCCCTCCACTTT
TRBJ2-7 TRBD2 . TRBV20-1 CSAGGLADQYF TGCAGTGCTGGCGGACTAGCGGACCAGTACTTC
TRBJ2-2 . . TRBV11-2 CASSTTTGPTGELFF TGTGCCAGCAGCACCACTACGGGCCCCACCGGGGAGCTGTTTTTT
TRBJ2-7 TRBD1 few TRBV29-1 CSVQTGSPGQYF TGCAGCGTCCAGACAGGGTCTCCGGGGCAGTACTTC
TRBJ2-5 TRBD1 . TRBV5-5 CASSLAGTGAETQYF TGTGCCAGCAGCTTGGCTGGGACAGGGGCAGAGACCCAGTACTTC
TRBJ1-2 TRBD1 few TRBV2 CASSEARGNYGYTF TGTGCCAGCAGTGAAGCCAGGGGGAACTATGGCTACACCTTC
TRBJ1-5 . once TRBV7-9 CASSHPGNNQPQHF TGTGCCAGCAGCCATCCGGGGAACAATCAGCCCCAGCATTTT
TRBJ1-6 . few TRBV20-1 CSARIPGTSFNSPLHF TGCAGTGCTAGGATTCCCGGGACGTCCTTTAATTCACCCCTCCACTTT
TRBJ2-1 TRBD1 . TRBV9 CASSSYRGTYNEQFF TGTGCCAGCAGCTCCTACAGGGGGACCTACAATGAGCAGTTCTTC
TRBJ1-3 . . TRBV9 CASSSSSYELGNTIYF TGTGCCAGCAGCTCGAGCTCATATGAACTTGGCAACACCATATATTTT
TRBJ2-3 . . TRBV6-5 CASRFTGHQISTDTQYF TGTGCCAGCAGGTTTACGGGACACCAGATTAGCACAGATACGCAGTATTTT
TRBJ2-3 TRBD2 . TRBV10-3 CAISGGVSGGGRTDTQYF TGTGCCATCAGTGGTGGCGTTAGCGGGGGGGGGAGGACAGATACGCAGTATTTT
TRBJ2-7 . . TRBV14 CASSHFLGQGQYF TGTGCCAGCAGCCATTTTTTGGGTCAGGGGCAGTACTTC
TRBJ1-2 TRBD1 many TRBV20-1 CSVADRDTYGYTF TGCAGTGTAGCCGACAGGGACACCTATGGCTACACCTTC
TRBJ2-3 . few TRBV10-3 CAIKGARTQYF TGTGCCATCAAGGGAGCGAGGACGCAGTATTTT
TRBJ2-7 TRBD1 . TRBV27 CASSLGDRAEQYF TGTGCCAGCAGTTTAGGGGACAGGGCCGAGCAGTACTTC
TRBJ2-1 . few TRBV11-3 CASSLRSSVGTGNKQFF TGTGCCAGCAGCTTAAGGTCTAGCGTGGGTACAGGAAACAAGCAGTTCTTC
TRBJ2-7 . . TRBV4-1 CASSQDPSEGSYEQYF TGCGCCAGCAGCCAAGATCCTAGTGAGGGGAGCTACGAGCAGTACTTC
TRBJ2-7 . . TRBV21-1 CASSKNELRQYRAYEQYF TGTGCCAGCAGCAAAAATGAACTCAGGCAATACAGGGCCTACGAGCAGTACTTC
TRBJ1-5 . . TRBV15 CATSLSVGAQPQHF TGTGCCACCAGCCTGTCCGTCGGGGCGCAGCCCCAGCATTTT
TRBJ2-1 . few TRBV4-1 CASSQGGAGGGRYNEQFF TGCGCCAGCAGCCAAGGTGGGGCCGGGGGCGGTAGGTACAATGAGCAGTTCTTC
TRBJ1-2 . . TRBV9 CASSVASGDGYTF TGTGCCAGCAGCGTAGCGTCAGGGGATGGCTACACCTTC
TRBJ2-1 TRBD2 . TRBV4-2 CASSQEAGGPNEQFF TGTGCCAGCAGCCAAGAAGCGGGAGGGCCCAATGAGCAGTTCTTC